This TCR beta chain was sequenced for a study of T cell changes during pregnancy in multiple sclerosis. The CDR3 loop spans 16 amino acids. V was clipped by 6 bases and J by 0 bases, with 17 bases between them. The germline V gene has CDR1 MDHEN and CDR2 SYDVKM. Profiled with immunoSEQ multiplex PCR; TCRdb holds only in-frame clones, not every one. The sample records under 15,000 clones, roughly nine tenths being singletons. The receptor comes from a female donor in good health, enrolled as a control in a pregnancy study. The genes are TRBV28 and TRBJ1-1; D unclear. Sequenced here: CD8+ T cells from peripheral blood mononuclear cells, sampled after pregnancy. The CDR3: CASSRPPSSLNTEAFF. DNA of the CDR3: TGTGCCAGCAGCCGCCCCCCCTCGAGCCTGAACACTGAAGCTTTCTTT. The full variable domain, completed using reference TRBV28 and TRBJ1-1, is DVKVTQSSRYLVKRTGEKVFLECVQDMDHENMFWYRQDPGLGLRLIYFSYDVKMKEKGDIPEGYSVSREKKERFSLILESASTNQTSMYLCASSRPPSSLNTEAFFGQGTRLTVV.